The text below deals with one TCR beta chain. The antigen remains undetermined. Clones were read by immunoSEQ multiplex PCR, and TCRdb kept only the in-frame ones, dropping some. The table shows about 4,800 clones, with around 90% occurring only once. This sample is drawn from a study of chemoradiotherapy in HPV16-positive cancers. Study as a whole: Candidate HPV-specific clones and shared TCR motifs came from a couple of HPV16-positive patients.

General observations from the study: Candidate HPV-specific clones and E7-related TCR motifs grew in tumor during treatment. For HPV16-positive patients, expanding HPV-responsive T cells associated with longer recurrence-free survival.

The trim removed 4 bases at V and 8 bases at J, leaving 3 bases unmatched. The germline V gene encodes CDR1 LNHDA and CDR2 SQIVND (reference sequence). The CDR3 extends over 14 amino acids. This sample comprised tumor tissue, obtained from a patient who underwent chemoradiotherapy. The sequence came from a human donor with HPV-associated anogenital cancer. V is TRBV19 and J is TRBJ1-4; 11 bases match TRBD1. The CDR3 nucleotides read TGTGCCAGTAGTACCCGGACAGGGGGCGAAAAACTGTTTTTT. It translates to CASSTRTGGEKLFF.